This passage covers 18 T cell receptor beta chains from one sample sequenced in a study of blood T cell repertoires in COVID-19 (dated by TCRdb to 2019 to 2021). Libraries came from the immunoSEQ multiplex PCR assay. Held by TCRdb, this immuneACCESS table contains in-frame sequences only and omits some clones. Under half of the omission traces to an unresolved V gene where checked; the cause of the rest is unknown. The sample profile shows about 310,000 clones; about 90% of them were found once. The ten largest clones take up about 8% of the sample. The source material was peripheral blood. These receptors came from a woman between 45 and 65 years old who had recovered from COVID-19.

The rearrangement uses TRBV11-3 and TRBJ1-1, with D maybe TRBD1 (5 bases). From germline, CDR1 is SGHNT and CDR2 YENEEA. V lost 5 bases, J lost 3 bases, and 10 bases lay in between. This CDR3 comprises 13 residues. The CDR3 bases are TGTGCCAGCAGCATCGGGGGATACACTGAAGCTTTCTTT. Its protein is CASSIGGYTEAFF. Combining the CDR3 with reference TRBV11-3 and TRBJ1-1 gives the whole variable domain EAGVVQSPRYKIIEKKQPVAFWCNPISGHNTLYWYLQNLGQGPELLIRYENEEAVDDSQLPKDRFSAERLKGVDSTLKIQPAELGDSAVYLCASSIGGYTEAFFGQGTRLTVV.

The chain uses TRBV7-9 and TRBJ2-2; D is ambiguous. The CDR3 covers 13 residues. CDR1 and CDR2 (germline): SEHNR, FQNEAQ (reference sequence). V lost 1 base to trimming and J lost 10 bases, with 10 bases between them. Here the CDR3 DNA reads TGTGCCAGCAGCTTAGATCTAGAGGTGGAGCTGTTTTTT. Translating it yields CASSLDLEVELFF.

This clone came up a few times. The chain carries TRBV7-9 and TRBJ1-1; D gene unclear. This CDR3 region has 14 residues. The ends were cut back, 3 bases at V and 10 bases at J, with 18 bases in the middle. Germline CDR1 reads SEHNR; CDR2 reads FQNEAQ (reference sequence). In DNA form, the CDR3 reads TGTGCCAGCAGCTTGTCTGCCTCAATTCAGTCAGCTTTCTTT. Translated: CASSLSASIQSAFF. Filled out from reference TRBV7-9 and TRBJ1-1, the complete variable domain reads DTGVSQNPRHKITKRGQNVTFRCDPISEHNRLYWYRQTLGQGPEFLTYFQNEAQLEKSRLLSDRFSAERPKGSFSTLEIQRTEQGDSAMYLCASSLSASIQSAFFGQGTRLTVV.

This chain connects TRBV5-8 to TRBJ2-3, with TRBD1 as a possible D gene (6 bases). Germline V lookup: CDR1 SGHTS, CDR2 YDEGEE. This CDR3 has 15 residues. The germline V and J ends were trimmed by 2 bases and 2 bases, with 12 bases remaining between them. CDR3: CASSFPGTNTDTQYF. For the CDR3, the DNA is TGTGCCAGCAGCTTTCCCGGGACAAACACAGATACGCAGTATTTT.

V usage is TRBV7-8 and J usage is TRBJ1-5; D unresolved. Trimming took 3 bases from V and 2 from J, leaving 5 bases between them. Germline V gene lookup returns CDR1 SGHVS and CDR2 FQNEAQ. CDR3 length: 13 residues. The CDR3 protein is CASSFRGNQPQHF. The CDR3 DNA reads as TGTGCCAGCAGCTTCCGGGGCAATCAGCCCCAGCATTTT.

This chain uses TRBV4-3 with TRBJ2-3, with 8 bases that match TRBD2. The V and J ends lost 2 bases and 1 base, in that order; junction bases with no gene match: 5. This CDR3 is built from 16 residues. Germline CDR1 is LGHNA and CDR2 is YSLEER. In DNA, the CDR3 is TGCGCCAGCAGCCAACAACTAGCGGAGGGCACAGATACGCAGTATTTT. It encodes CASSQQLAEGTDTQYF.

V usage is TRBV21-1 and J usage is TRBJ2-1; TRBD2 is the table's D call and was not checked against the DNA. TRBV21-1 is a recognized pseudogene. CDR3 length: 15 residues. CDR3 in DNA: TGTGCCAGCAGCAAACCACGAACCCCGGGGAGGGAGCAGTTCTTC. Its protein is CASSKPRTPGREQFF.

CDR3 sequence (DNA): TGTGCCAGCAGCCCGTTGGGCCCAGGAGAGACCCAGTACTTC. Translating it yields CASSPLGPGETQYF. The chain joins TRBV6-5 to TRBJ2-5; D is unclear. Germline V gene lookup returns CDR1 MNHEY and CDR2 SVGAGI. Between the trimmed V and J ends, which lost 6 bases and 4 bases, there was a span of 15 bases. This CDR3 has 14 residues.

This chain joins TRBV5-1 and TRBJ2-2; D is possibly TRBD2 (5 bases). The CDR3 contains 15 residues. Trimming pared 1 base from V and 2 bases from J, leaving 9 bases between. Germline CDR1 SGHRS, CDR2 YFSETQ. CDR3 coding DNA: TGCGCCAGCAGCTTGAAAGCGGTAAACACCGGGGAGCTGTTTTTT. This sequence encodes CASSLKAVNTGELFF.

V usage is TRBV7-8 and J usage is TRBJ2-7, with 16 positions matching TRBD2. This CDR3 comprises 17 residues. V lost 5 bases and J lost 0; bases outside the gene matches: 4. CDR1 and CDR2 from the germline V gene are SGHVS and FQNEAQ. This CDR3 is CASSMGLAGGSSYEQYF. CDR3 nucleotide sequence: TGTGCCAGCAGCATGGGACTAGCGGGAGGGAGCTCCTACGAGCAGTACTTC.

The chain is built from TRBV7-8 and TRBJ2-1, with TRBD2 matching 12 bases. In germline, CDR1 is SGHVS, CDR2 FQNEAQ. The CDR3 runs 16 residues. V shed 6 bases, J shed 6 bases, and the junction held 9 bases outside the gene matches. DNA for the CDR3: TGTGCCAGCAGGCCAGCCTGGACTAGCGGGATCAATGAGCAGTTCTTC. This encodes CASRPAWTSGINEQFF.

The chain carries TRBV15 and TRBJ1-4; no reliable D call. Germline V gene lookup returns CDR1 LNHNV and CDR2 YYDKDF (reference sequence). This CDR3 has 15 amino acids. V gave up 0 bases and J gave up 8 bases, with 13 bases separating them. The CDR3 DNA reads as TGTGCCACCAGCAGAGAATTAAGCGAACGGGAAAAACTGTTTTTT. It specifies CATSRELSEREKLFF. Together with reference TRBV15 and TRBJ1-4, the CDR3 gives the full variable domain: DAMVIQNPRYQVTQFGKPVTLSCSQTLNHNVMYWYQQKSSQAPKLLFHYYDKDFNNEADTPDNFQSRRPNTSFCFLDIRSPGLGDTAMYLCATSRELSEREKLFFGSGTQLSVL.

The chain recombines TRBV6-5 with TRBJ2-3; possible D gene TRBD2, 5 bases. The CDR3 is made up of 14 amino acids. Germline lookup yields CDR1 MNHEY and CDR2 SVGAGI. The CDR3: CAVGLTRSTDTQYF. The CDR3 DNA follows: TGTGCGGTTGGACTCACACGGAGCACAGATACGCAGTATTTT.

V usage is TRBV19 and J usage is TRBJ2-2, with 14 bases that match TRBD2. Looked up from germline, CDR1 is LNHDA and CDR2 is SQIVND (reference sequence). The CDR3 covers 18 residues. The V and J ends lost 5 bases and 5 bases, in that order; junction bases with no gene match: 10. CDR3 sequence reads: CASSSSGTSGSRTGELFF. In DNA form, the CDR3 reads TGTGCCAGTAGTTCTTCCGGGACTAGCGGGAGTAGGACCGGGGAGCTGTTTTTT.

The chain combines TRBV2 with TRBJ2-7; 12 nucleotides match TRBD2. V was pared by 11 bases and J by 1 base, with 0 bases of the junction left unmatched. Germline lookup yields CDR1 SNHLY and CDR2 FYNNEI. CDR3 size: 12 residues. Written as DNA, the CDR3 is TGTGCCGGGACTAGCGGGTCCTACGAGCAGTACTTC. Amino acids: CAGTSGSYEQYF. Full variable domain (rest looked up from reference TRBV2 and TRBJ2-7): EPEVTQTPSHQVTQMGQEVILRCVPISNHLYFYWYRQILGQKVEFLVSFYNNEISEKSEIFDDQFSVERPDGSNFTLKIRSTKLEDSAMYFCAGTSGSYEQYFGPGTRLTVT.

This sequence joins TRBV19 and TRBJ1-2, with 7 positions matching TRBD1. The CDR3 totals 13 residues. Germline CDR1 and CDR2: LNHDA and SQIVND (reference sequence). Unmatched junction bases numbered 5, after V lost 5 bases and J lost 5 bases. The CDR3 nucleotides are TGTGCCAGTAGTCTGGGGACAGTATATGGCTACACCTTC. This translates into CASSLGTVYGYTF.

In this sample, this clone turned up once. The V gene is TRBV11-3, the J gene TRBJ2-7; D is possibly TRBD2 (6 bases). Trimming removed 6 bases from V and 2 bases from J, with 11 bases in between. The CDR3 has 13 amino acids. Germline CDR1 SGHNT, CDR2 YENEEA. The DNA for the CDR3 is TGTGCCAGCAGTTTGGGACTCGCCTACGAGCAGTACTTC. This encodes CASSLGLAYEQYF. Looking up the rest from reference TRBV11-3 and TRBJ2-7 gives the full variable domain: EAGVVQSPRYKIIEKKQPVAFWCNPISGHNTLYWYLQNLGQGPELLIRYENEEAVDDSQLPKDRFSAERLKGVDSTLKIQPAELGDSAVYLCASSLGLAYEQYFGPGTRLTVT.

This chain joins TRBV7-2 and TRBJ2-1, with 13 bases that match TRBD2. With V trimmed by 3 bases and J by 4 bases, 0 bases remained unmatched. Germline V gene lookup returns CDR1 SGHTA and CDR2 FQGNSA. The length of the CDR3 is 15 residues. For the CDR3, the DNA is TGTGCCAGCAGCTTGACTAGCGGGAGGTACAATGAGCAGTTCTTC. Protein sequence: CASSLTSGRYNEQFF.